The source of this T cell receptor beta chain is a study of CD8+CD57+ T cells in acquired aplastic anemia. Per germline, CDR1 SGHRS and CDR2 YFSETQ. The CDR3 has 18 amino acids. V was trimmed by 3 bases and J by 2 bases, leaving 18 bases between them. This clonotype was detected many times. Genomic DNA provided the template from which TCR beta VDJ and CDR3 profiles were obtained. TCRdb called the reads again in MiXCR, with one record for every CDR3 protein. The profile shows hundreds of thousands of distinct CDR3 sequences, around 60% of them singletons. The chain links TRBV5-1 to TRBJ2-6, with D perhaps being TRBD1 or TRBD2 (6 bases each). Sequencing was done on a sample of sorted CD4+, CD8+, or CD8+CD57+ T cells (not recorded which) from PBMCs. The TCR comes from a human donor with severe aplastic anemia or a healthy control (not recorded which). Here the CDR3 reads CASSSERWGAAGANVLTF. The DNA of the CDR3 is TGCGCCAGCAGCTCAGAAAGGTGGGGGGCTGCTGGGGCCAACGTCCTGACTTTC.